The source of this T cell receptor (beta chain) is a study of T cells after somatic rescue of genetic block. The V end was cut by 3 bases, the J end by 1 base, with 13 bases between. Germline values: CDR1 MNHEY, CDR2 SMNVEV (reference sequence). The CDR3 covers 15 residues. This table comes from immunoSEQ multiplex PCR, and its TCRdb copy is limited to in-frame clones, with some not included. This sample carries about 12,000 clones, 70% to 75% of them seen once, and the ten largest clones take 10% to 15%. The clonotype originates from a boy aged 5-17 years. The sequenced sample was peripheral blood mononuclear cells (PBMCs). V is TRBV27 and J is TRBJ2-7; D may be TRBD1 or TRBD2 (5 bases each). The chain's CDR3 is CASSLVGTGSYEQYF. The CDR3 bases are TGTGCCAGCAGTTTGGTTGGGACGGGTTCCTACGAGCAGTACTTC.